This T cell receptor beta chain came from a study of blood T cell repertoires in COVID-19. The assay was immunoSEQ multiplex PCR, and TCRdb's table has in-frame clones only and misses some. The table shows fewer than 350,000 clones, with roughly 93% occurring only once. V lost 3 bases, J lost 3 bases, and 3 bases stayed unmatched. The CDR3 covers 15 residues. Per germline, CDR1 KGHDR and CDR2 SFDVKD. Ages ranged from about 18 to 89 years, with residence in around 24 US areas. Which cohort a participant joined came from the clinical history participants gave. The receptor was derived from a woman aged 40 to 50 with acute COVID-19. The sample comprised PBMCs or T cells enriched from blood (not recorded which). This chain joins TRBV24-1 and TRBJ2-5; 10 nucleotides agree with TRBD2. CDR3 residues: CATSDTLAGEETQYF. The CDR3 bases are TGTGCCACCAGTGATACGCTAGCGGGGGAAGAGACCCAGTACTTC.